This T cell receptor (beta chain) was recovered during a study of T-cell memory formation after mild COVID-19. Study findings and constraints: The main location of contracting CD4+ clones was CM and EM, and that of contracting CD8+ clones was EMRA. Some clones that responded turned up in pre-infection memory, which suggests that cross-reactive memory joined in.

The 5'RACE method, run with constant-segment primers, produced TCR alpha and TCR beta cDNA libraries (carrying sample barcodes and UMIs). From the 5' RACE reads, TCRdb called clonotypes with MiXCR, one entry per CDR3 protein. This table holds under 450,000 distinct CDR3 sequences, less than 25% found once. As concerns this clonotype: Its specificity is unknown.

This receptor was obtained from an adult woman who had mild COVID-19 (a few samples of this study predate the infection). Cell type and time point are not known. The sample consisted of PBMCs or a T cell subset sorted from them (not recorded which).

CDR3 protein: CATSRVAFYEQYF. The CDR3 DNA is TGTGCCACCAGCAGAGTGGCGTTCTACGAGCAGTACTTC. The chain has TRBV15 and TRBJ2-7; unclear D gene. The length of the CDR3 is 13 residues. Trimming stripped 1 base from V and 3 bases from J, with 7 bases between. Germline V gene lookup returns CDR1 LNHNV and CDR2 YYDKDF (reference sequence).